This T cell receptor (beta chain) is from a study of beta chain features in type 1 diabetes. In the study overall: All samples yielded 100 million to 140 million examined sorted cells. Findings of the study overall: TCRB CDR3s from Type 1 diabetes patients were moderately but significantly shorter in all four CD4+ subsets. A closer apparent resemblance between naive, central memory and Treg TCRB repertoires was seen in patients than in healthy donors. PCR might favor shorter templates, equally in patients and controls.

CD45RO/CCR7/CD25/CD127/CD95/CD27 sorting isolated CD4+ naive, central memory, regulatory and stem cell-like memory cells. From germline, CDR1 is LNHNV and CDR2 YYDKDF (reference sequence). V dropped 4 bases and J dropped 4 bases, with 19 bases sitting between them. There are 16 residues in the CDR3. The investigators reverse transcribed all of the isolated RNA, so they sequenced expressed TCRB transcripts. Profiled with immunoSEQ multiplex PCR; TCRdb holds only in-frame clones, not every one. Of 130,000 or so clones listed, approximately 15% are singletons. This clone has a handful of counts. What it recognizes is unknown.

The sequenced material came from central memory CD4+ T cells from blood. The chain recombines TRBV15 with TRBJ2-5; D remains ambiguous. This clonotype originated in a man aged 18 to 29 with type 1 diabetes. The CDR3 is CATSILDGLGSETQYF. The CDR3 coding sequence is TGTGCCACCAGCATCCTGGATGGGCTAGGTTCAGAGACCCAGTACTTC.